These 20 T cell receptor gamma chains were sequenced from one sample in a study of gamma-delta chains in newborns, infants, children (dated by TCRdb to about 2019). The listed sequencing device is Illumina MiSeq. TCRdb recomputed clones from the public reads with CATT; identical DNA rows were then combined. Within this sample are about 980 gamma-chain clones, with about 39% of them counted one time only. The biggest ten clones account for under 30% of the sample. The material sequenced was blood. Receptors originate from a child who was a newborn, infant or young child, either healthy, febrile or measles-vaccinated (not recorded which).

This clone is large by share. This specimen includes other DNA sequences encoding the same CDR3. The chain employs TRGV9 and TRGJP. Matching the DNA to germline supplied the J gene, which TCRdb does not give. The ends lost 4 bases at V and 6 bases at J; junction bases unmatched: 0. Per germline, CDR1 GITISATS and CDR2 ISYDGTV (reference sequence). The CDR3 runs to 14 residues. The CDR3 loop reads CALWEELGKKIKVF. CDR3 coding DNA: TGTGCCTTGTGGGAAGAGTTGGGCAAAAAAATCAAGGTATTT.

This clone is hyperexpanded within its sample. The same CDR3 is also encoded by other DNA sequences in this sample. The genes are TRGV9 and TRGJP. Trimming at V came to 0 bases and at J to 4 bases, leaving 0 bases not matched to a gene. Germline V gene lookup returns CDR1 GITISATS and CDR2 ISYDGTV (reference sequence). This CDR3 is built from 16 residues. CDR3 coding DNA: TGTGCCTTGTGGGAGGTGCAAGAGTTGGGCAAAAAAATCAAGGTATTT. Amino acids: CALWEVQELGKKIKVF.

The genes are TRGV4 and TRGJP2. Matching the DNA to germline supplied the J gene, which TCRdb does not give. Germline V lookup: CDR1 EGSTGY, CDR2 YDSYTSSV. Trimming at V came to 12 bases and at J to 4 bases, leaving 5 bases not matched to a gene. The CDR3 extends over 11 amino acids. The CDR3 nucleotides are TGTGCCGCCCCTAGTGATTGGATCAAGACGTTT. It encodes CAAPSDWIKTF.

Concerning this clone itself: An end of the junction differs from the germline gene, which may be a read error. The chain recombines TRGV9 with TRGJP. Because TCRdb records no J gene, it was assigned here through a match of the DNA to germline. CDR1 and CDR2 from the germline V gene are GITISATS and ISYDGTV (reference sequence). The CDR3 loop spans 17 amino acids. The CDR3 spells CTLWDILEELGKKIKVF. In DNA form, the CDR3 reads TGTACCTTGTGGGACATCCTTGAAGAGTTGGGCAAAAAAATCAAGGTATTT.

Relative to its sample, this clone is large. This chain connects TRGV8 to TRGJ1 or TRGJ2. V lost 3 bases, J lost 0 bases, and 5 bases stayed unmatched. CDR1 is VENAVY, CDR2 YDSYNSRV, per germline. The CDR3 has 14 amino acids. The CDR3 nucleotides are TGTGCCACCTGGGATCGGAGGAATTATTATAAGAAACTCTTT. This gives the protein CATWDRRNYYKKLF.

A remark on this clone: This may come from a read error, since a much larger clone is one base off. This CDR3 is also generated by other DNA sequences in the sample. The CDR3 reads CALWEAAQELGKKIKVF. In DNA form, the CDR3 reads TGTGCCTTGTGGGAGGCCGCGCAAGAGTTAGGCAAAAAAATCAAGGTATTT. This chain connects TRGV9 to TRGJP. Since TCRdb gives no J gene, matching the DNA to germline was used here to assign it. Germline lookup yields CDR1 GITISATS and CDR2 ISYDGTV (reference sequence). The CDR3 is made up of 17 amino acids.

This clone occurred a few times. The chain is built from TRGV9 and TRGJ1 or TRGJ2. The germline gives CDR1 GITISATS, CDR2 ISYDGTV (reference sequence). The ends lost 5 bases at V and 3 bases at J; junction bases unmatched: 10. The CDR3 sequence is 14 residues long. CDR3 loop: CALWVRSGYYKKLF. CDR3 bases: TGTGCCTTGTGGGTAAGGTCCGGTTATTATAAGAAACTCTTT.

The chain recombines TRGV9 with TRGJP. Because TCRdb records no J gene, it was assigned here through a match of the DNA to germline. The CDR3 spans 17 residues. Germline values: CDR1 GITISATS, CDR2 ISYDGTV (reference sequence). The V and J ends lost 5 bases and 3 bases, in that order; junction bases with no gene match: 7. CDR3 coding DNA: TGTGCCTTGTGGGTGGCCCTGCAAGAGTTGGGCAAAAAAATCAAGGTATTT. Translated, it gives CALWVALQELGKKIKVF.

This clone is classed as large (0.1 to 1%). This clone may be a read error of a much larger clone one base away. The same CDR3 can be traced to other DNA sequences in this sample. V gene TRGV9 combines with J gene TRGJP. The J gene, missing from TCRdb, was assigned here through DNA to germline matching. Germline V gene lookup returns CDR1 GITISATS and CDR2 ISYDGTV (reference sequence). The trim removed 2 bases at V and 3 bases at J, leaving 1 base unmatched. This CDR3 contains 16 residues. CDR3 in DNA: TGTGCCTTGTGGGAGGCGCAAGAGTTGGGCAAAAAAATCAAGGTATTT. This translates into CALWEAQELGKKIKVF.

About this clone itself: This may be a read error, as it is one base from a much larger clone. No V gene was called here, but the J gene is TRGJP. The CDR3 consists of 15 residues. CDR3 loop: CALWEVELGKKIKVF. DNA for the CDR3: TGTGCCTTGTGGGAGGTGGAGCTGGGCAAAAAAATCAAGGTATTT.

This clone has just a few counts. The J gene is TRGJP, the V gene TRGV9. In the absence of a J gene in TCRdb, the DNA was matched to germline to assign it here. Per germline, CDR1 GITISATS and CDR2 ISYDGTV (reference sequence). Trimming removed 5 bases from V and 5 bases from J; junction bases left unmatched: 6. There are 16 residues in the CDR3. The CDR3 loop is CALWGIKELGKKIKVF. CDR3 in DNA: TGTGCCTTGTGGGGAATCAAAGAGTTGGGCAAAAAAATCAAGGTATTT.

CDR3 loop: CALWEVIELGKKIKVF. The CDR3 bases are TGTGCCTTGTGGGAGGTGATCGAGTTGGGCAAAAAAATCAAGGTATTT. The chain employs TRGV9 and TRGJP. The J gene, left out of TCRdb, was set here by checking the DNA against germline. J lost 7 bases, V lost 0 bases, and 3 bases had no gene match. CDR3 length equals 16 residues. Germline-derived CDR1 and CDR2 are GITISATS and ISYDGTV (reference sequence).

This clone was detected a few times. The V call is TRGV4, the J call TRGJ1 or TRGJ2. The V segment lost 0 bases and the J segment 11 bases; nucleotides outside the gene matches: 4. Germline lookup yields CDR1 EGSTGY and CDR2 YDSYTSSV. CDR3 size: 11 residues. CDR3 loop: CATWDGLEKLF. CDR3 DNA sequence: TGTGCCACCTGGGATGGGCTAGAGAAACTCTTT.

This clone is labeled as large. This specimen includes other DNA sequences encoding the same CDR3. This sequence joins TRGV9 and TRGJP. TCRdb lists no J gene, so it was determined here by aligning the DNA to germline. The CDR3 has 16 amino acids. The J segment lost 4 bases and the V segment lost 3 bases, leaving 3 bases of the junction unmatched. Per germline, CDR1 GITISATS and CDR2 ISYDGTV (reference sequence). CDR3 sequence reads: CALWEPQELGKKIKVF. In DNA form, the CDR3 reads TGTGCCTTGTGGGAGCCCCAAGAGTTGGGCAAAAAAATCAAGGTATTT.

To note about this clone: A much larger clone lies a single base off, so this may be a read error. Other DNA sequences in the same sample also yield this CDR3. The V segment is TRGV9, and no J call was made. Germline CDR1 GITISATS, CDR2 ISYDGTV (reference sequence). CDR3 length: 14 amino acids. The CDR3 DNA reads TGTGCCTTGTGGGAGGAGTTGGGCAAAAAAATCAAGGTATTC. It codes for CALWEELGKKIKVF.

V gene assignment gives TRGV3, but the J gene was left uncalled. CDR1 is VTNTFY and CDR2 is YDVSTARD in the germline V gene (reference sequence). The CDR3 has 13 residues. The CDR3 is CATWDRPYYKNLF. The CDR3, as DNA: TGTGCCACCTGGGACAGGCCCTATTATAAGAACCTCTTT.

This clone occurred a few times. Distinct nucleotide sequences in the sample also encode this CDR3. The CDR3 bases are TGTGCCTTGTGGGAGGCGCTACAAGAGTTGGGCAAAAAAATCAAGGTATTT. Residues: CALWEALQELGKKIKVF. The chain employs TRGV9 and TRGJP. TCRdb supplies no J gene; here it was assigned by aligning the nucleotide sequence to germline. Per the germline V gene, CDR1 is GITISATS and CDR2 is ISYDGTV (reference sequence). This CDR3 region has 17 residues. After removal of 2 bases from V and 4 bases from J, the junction contained 5 bases not matched to a gene.

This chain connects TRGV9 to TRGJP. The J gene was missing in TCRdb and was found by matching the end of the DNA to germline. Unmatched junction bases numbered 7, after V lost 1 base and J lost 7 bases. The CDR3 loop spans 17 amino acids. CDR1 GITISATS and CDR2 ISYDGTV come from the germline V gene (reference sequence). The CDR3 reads CALWEVPRELGKKIKVF. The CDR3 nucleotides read TGTGCCTTGTGGGAGGTCCCGAGGGAGTTGGGCAAAAAAATCAAGGTATTT.

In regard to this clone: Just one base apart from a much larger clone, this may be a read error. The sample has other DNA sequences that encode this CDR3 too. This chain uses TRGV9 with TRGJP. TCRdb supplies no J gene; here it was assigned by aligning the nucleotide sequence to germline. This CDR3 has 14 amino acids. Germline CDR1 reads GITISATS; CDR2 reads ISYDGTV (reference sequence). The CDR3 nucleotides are TGTGCCTTGTGGCAAGAGCTGGGCAAAAAAATCAAGGTATTT. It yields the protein CALWQELGKKIKVF.

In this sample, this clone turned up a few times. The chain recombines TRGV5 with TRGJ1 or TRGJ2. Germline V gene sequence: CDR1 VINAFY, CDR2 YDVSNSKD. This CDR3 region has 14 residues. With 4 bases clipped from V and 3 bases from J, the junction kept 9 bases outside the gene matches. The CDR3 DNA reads TGTGCCACCTGGGATGAGGGGGTTTATTATAAGAAACTCTTT. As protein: CATWDEGVYYKKLF.